The clone carrying this T cell receptor (beta chain) was counted at least ten times. What it recognizes is unknown. The time point: sample taken at primary tumor resection. V trimming: 5 bases; J trimming: 9 bases; junction bases outside the gene matches: 4. The CDR3 spans 12 residues. CDR1 is SGHAT, CDR2 FQNNGV, per germline. One entry per CDR3 protein results from TCRdb running MiXCR on the 5' RACE reads. The sample shows around 100,000 distinct CDR3 sequences, around 4.3% of them seen only once. This record comes from a study of spatial heterogeneity in lung cancer. Points from the study as a whole: Higher tumor mutation counts went along with higher counts of expanded intratumoral alpha and beta TCRs.

J is TRBJ1-5 and V is TRBV11-2, with 7 nucleotides matching TRBD1. The TCR sequence derives from a male donor with early-stage non-small cell lung cancer. This specimen consisted of lung tumor tissue, obtained at surgery. This CDR3 is CASSTRTGPQHF. The CDR3 region has the DNA TGTGCCAGCAGCACCCGGACAGGGCCCCAGCATTTT.